The present T cell receptor (beta chain) was sequenced within a study of blood T cell repertoires in COVID-19. Study context: Sample material is recorded as cDNA or gDNA derived from T cells, B-cell-depleted T cells, or PBMCs.

The J segment lost 6 bases and the V segment lost 1 base, leaving 7 bases of the junction unmatched. Germline V gives CDR1 SGHAT, CDR2 FQNNGV. The CDR3 has 15 residues. Only in-frame clones appear in the TCRdb table, and some are missing; sequencing was by immunoSEQ multiplex PCR. Of 120,000 to 150,000 clones in the sample, 60% to 85% were seen once. The sequence derives from a man aged 45-65 years with active or convalescent COVID-19. Sequencing was carried out using peripheral blood. The chain is built from TRBV11-2 and TRBJ1-2, with 8 nucleotides matching TRBD1. The CDR3 spells CASSLAPTGVDGYTF. Written as DNA, the CDR3 is TGTGCCAGCAGCTTAGCCCCGACAGGGGTAGATGGCTACACCTTC.